These 7 T cell receptor beta chains were sequenced from one sample in a study of blood T cell repertoires in COVID-19 (dated by TCRdb to about 2020). Library generation was performed with the immunoSEQ multiplex PCR assay. TCRdb carries this immuneACCESS record with in-frame sequences only. Its versions omit some clonotypes, under half of them owing to an unresolved V gene in the studies checked, with the rest unexplained. In this sample the table shows about 210,000 clones, 70% to 85% of which occur a single time. Of the sample, around 7.8% falls within the top ten clones. The sequencing input was peripheral blood. The receptors stem from a woman of 80 years or more with COVID-19, enrolled during active disease.

The chain employs TRBV4-1 and TRBJ1-6; D remains unclear. The germline V gene encodes CDR1 MGHRA and CDR2 YSYEKL. The V and J ends lost 5 bases and 6 bases respectively, with 14 bases between them. The CDR3 covers 15 residues. The CDR3: CASSFESTANSPLHF. The CDR3 nucleotides read TGCGCCAGCAGCTTCGAATCAACAGCTAATTCACCCCTCCACTTT.

The chain recombines TRBV19 with TRBJ2-3; 11 bases line up with TRBD2. Germline V gene sequence: CDR1 LNHDA, CDR2 SQIVND (reference sequence). The CDR3 consists of 15 residues. V trimming: 9 bases; J trimming: 3 bases; junction bases outside the gene matches: 8. The CDR3: CASKKLAGGTDTQYF. CDR3 nucleotides: TGTGCCAGCAAGAAGCTAGCGGGAGGAACAGATACGCAGTATTTT.

V is TRBV12-3 or TRBV12-4 and J is TRBJ1-2, with 7 bases fitting TRBD1. V shed 6 bases, J shed 8 bases, and the junction held 6 bases outside the gene matches. The CDR3 covers 12 residues. The CDR3 is CASSAGGGGYTF. CDR3 nucleotide sequence: TGTGCCAGCAGCGCAGGGGGAGGAGGCTACACCTTC.

The chain carries TRBV28 and TRBJ2-5; D perhaps matches TRBD1 (6 bases). V was trimmed by 2 bases and J by 5 bases, leaving 18 bases between them. The CDR3 contains 16 residues. Germline V gene lookup returns CDR1 MDHEN and CDR2 SYDVKM. The DNA for the CDR3 is TGTGCCAGCAGTTTAGCGTACAGGGATTCCTCGGAGACCCAGTACTTC. Residues: CASSLAYRDSSETQYF.

V gene TRBV5-1 combines with J gene TRBJ1-6; the match to TRBD1 covers 9 bases. This CDR3 comprises 16 residues. Losses at the gene ends were 0 bases for V and 10 bases for J; bases not matched to a gene: 8. Germline V gene lookup returns CDR1 SGHRS and CDR2 YFSETQ. The CDR3 DNA follows: TGCGCCAGCAGCTTGGACCCCGGACAGGGGACCTCACCCCTCCACTTT. It translates to CASSLDPGQGTSPLHF.

This clone was counted once. The chain uses TRBV19 and TRBJ1-4, with TRBD1 identical over 7 bases. Germline V lookup: CDR1 LNHDA, CDR2 SQIVND (reference sequence). Trimming at V came to 1 base and at J to 0 bases, leaving 2 bases not matched to a gene. This CDR3 comprises 16 residues. CDR3 in amino acids: CASSIGDSTTNEKLFF. The DNA of the CDR3 is TGTGCCAGTAGTATAGGGGACAGCACAACTAATGAAAAACTGTTTTTT.

The chain recombines TRBV27 with TRBJ1-6; possible D gene TRBD1, 6 bases. CDR3 length: 13 residues. Trimming removed 5 bases at V and 14 bases at J, with 16 bases between. The germline V gene has CDR1 MNHEY and CDR2 SMNVEV (reference sequence). Written as DNA, the CDR3 is TGTGCCAGCAGTCCACAGGGTTATCGATCCCTCCACTTT. Translated: CASSPQGYRSLHF.